The 9 T cell receptor beta chains below come from one sample, sequenced in a study of blood T cell repertoires in COVID-19 (dated by TCRdb to about 2020). Library construction relied on the immunoSEQ multiplex PCR assay. Sourced from immuneACCESS, this table was stored by TCRdb with only in-frame sequences that have V and J called. A share of the clones is absent; for the studies checked, an unresolved V gene accounts for under half, and the remainder has no known explanation. A total of about 360,000 clones appear in this sample, 86% of them only once. The ten largest make up less than 9% of the sample. The sample consisted of peripheral blood. These receptors were taken from an older woman with COVID-19, enrolled during active disease.

Concerning this clone itself: This sample also contains other DNA sequences that code for the same CDR3. The CDR3 DNA sequence: TGTGCCAGCAGCCTCCGGGGAAACACCATATATTTT. Protein product: CASSLRGNTIYF. V is TRBV7-2 and J is TRBJ1-3; D is unclear. The CDR3 is 12 residues long. The germline V gene encodes CDR1 SGHTA and CDR2 FQGNSA. The V and J ends lost 5 bases and 4 bases respectively, with 6 bases between them.

The chain is built from TRBV23-1 and TRBJ1-5, with D possibly matching TRBD1 (5 bases). TRBV23-1 is an ORF; its function is uncertain. Between the trimmed V and J ends, which lost 3 bases and 9 bases, there was a span of 21 bases. The CDR3 has 16 amino acids. The CDR3 reads CASSQGGPFAPWPQHF. In nucleotides, the CDR3 is TGCGCCAGCAGTCAGGGGGGACCCTTTGCCCCCTGGCCCCAGCATTTT.

The rearrangement uses TRBV11-3 and TRBJ2-5; tentative D call: TRBD2 (6 bases). The germline CDR1 and CDR2 sequences are SGHNT and YENEEA. V lost 5 bases to trimming and J lost 1 base, with 8 bases between them. This CDR3 is built from 13 residues. CDR3 region: CASSRGFQETQYF. Here the CDR3 DNA reads TGTGCCAGCAGCCGGGGGTTCCAAGAGACCCAGTACTTC.

The chain combines TRBV25-1 with TRBJ2-1; 10 positions agree with TRBD2. Germline lookup yields CDR1 MGHDK and CDR2 SYGVNS. J was trimmed by 4 bases and V by 7 bases; bases with no gene match: 10. The CDR3 sequence is 16 residues long. The CDR3 bases are TGTGCCAGCACAGATTCGACTAGCGGGTCGTACAATGAGCAGTTCTTC. Translating it yields CASTDSTSGSYNEQFF.

V and J are TRBV7-2 and TRBJ1-2, with 7 positions matching TRBD1. The CDR3 is 15 amino acids. Looked up from germline, CDR1 is SGHTA and CDR2 is FQGNSA. J was trimmed by 4 bases and V by 0 bases; bases with no gene match: 5. This CDR3 reads CASSLAPGQSYGYTF. DNA for the CDR3: TGTGCCAGCAGCTTAGCCCCGGGACAGAGCTATGGCTACACCTTC.

The rearrangement joins TRBV4-3 to TRBJ2-3; 12 positions match TRBD2. V lost 0 bases, J lost 6 bases, and 7 bases stayed unmatched. The CDR3 covers 17 residues. Germline CDR1 and CDR2: LGHNA and YSLEER. The CDR3 bases are TGCGCCAGCAGCCAAGACTCGCTAGCGGGGGGGCCGGATACGCAGTATTTT. It translates to CASSQDSLAGGPDTQYF.

This chain connects TRBV5-1 to TRBJ1-1, with a tentative D call TRBD1 (6 bases). With 7 bases removed from V and 4 bases from J, the gap between germline ends came to 23 bases. CDR1 is SGHRS and CDR2 is YFSETQ in the germline V gene. This CDR3 region has 16 residues. CDR3 nucleotide sequence: TGCGCCAGCTCCCCAGGGGCTTCCGGGTGGAGCACTGAAGCTTTCTTT. Residues: CASSPGASGWSTEAFF.

The chain is built from TRBV5-6 and TRBJ2-7; TRBD2 aligns across 8 bases. The V segment lost 2 bases and the J segment 2 bases; nucleotides outside the gene matches: 9. Germline V gene sequence: CDR1 SGHDT, CDR2 YYEEEE. The CDR3 sequence is 16 residues long. The CDR3 DNA reads as TGTGCCAGCAGCTTTGGCAGCGGGGGTCTCACCTACGAGCAGTACTTC. It is translated as CASSFGSGGLTYEQYF.

The rearrangement joins TRBV5-1 to TRBJ2-1; TRBD2 matches 15 bases. CDR1 is SGHRS and CDR2 is YFSETQ in the germline V gene. The CDR3 is 13 amino acids. The junction had 1 base not matched to a gene; V was cut back by 8 bases and J by 7 bases. The CDR3 here is CASGLAGGNEQFF. Here the CDR3 DNA reads TGCGCCAGTGGACTAGCGGGGGGGAATGAGCAGTTCTTC.